This T cell receptor (beta chain) was recorded in a study of early T cells in non-severe SARS-CoV-2 infection. Study details: The study sequenced bulk RNA from unsorted whole blood, with chains unpaired. Broader study findings: Reliance on VDJdb matching favored anti-spike CD8 responses; private and CD4 specificities were missed.

The ends were cut back, 2 bases at V and 4 bases at J, with 24 bases in the middle. This CDR3 is 18 amino acids long. In germline, CDR1 is SGHDT, CDR2 YYEEEE. For this clonotype: The antigen remains unidentified.

Individual cDNA molecules received unique molecular identifiers. TCRdb ran MiXCR on the 5' RACE reads and lists one entry per CDR3 protein. The sample comprises about 36,000 distinct CDR3 sequences, roughly 6.8% of which are singletons, and approximately 26% rests with the top ten. Sequencing was performed on whole blood, taken at baseline. This clonotype was obtained from an adult who was a healthcare worker with PCR-confirmed SARS-CoV-2 infection or an uninfected control (not recorded which). V is TRBV5-6 and J is TRBJ2-5; D might be TRBD2 (5 bases). CDR3 residues: CASSFILKSLRDGETQYF. Here the CDR3 DNA reads TGTGCCAGCAGCTTCATCCTCAAGTCACTGAGGGATGGAGAGACCCAGTACTTC.